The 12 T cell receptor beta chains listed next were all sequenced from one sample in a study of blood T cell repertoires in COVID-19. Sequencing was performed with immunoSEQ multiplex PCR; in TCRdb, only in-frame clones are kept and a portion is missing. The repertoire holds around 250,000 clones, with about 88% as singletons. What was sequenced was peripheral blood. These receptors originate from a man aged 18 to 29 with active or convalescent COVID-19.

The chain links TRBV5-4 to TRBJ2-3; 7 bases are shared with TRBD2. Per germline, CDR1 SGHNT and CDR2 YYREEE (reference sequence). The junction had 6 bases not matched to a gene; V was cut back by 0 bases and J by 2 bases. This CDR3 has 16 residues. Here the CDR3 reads CASSLAPSGFTDTQYF. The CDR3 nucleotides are TGTGCCAGCAGCTTGGCCCCTAGCGGTTTCACAGATACGCAGTATTTT.

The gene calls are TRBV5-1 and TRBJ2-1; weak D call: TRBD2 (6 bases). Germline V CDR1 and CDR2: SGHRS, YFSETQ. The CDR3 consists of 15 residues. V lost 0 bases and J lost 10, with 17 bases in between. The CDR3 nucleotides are TGCGCCAGCAGCTTGGACACCCTAGGGAGCGGGGAGCAGTTCTTC. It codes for CASSLDTLGSGEQFF.

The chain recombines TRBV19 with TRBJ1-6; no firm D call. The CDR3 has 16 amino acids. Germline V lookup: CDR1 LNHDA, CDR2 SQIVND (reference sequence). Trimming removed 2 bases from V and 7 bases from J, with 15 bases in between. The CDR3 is CASSIRLGGSNSPLHF. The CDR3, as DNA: TGTGCCAGTAGTATAAGGCTAGGAGGGTCGAATTCACCCCTCCACTTT.

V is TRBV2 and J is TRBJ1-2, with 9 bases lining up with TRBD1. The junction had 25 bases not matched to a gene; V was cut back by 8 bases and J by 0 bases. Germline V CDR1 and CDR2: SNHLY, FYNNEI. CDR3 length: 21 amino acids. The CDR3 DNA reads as TGTGCCAGCCAAGGGACTCTTTCCAAGAGGGACAGGGTCGAAGCTAACTATGGCTACACCTTC. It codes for CASQGTLSKRDRVEANYGYTF.

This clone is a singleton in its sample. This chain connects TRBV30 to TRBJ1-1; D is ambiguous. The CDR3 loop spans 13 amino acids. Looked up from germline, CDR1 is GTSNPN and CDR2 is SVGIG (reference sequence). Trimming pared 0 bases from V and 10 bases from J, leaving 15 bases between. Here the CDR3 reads CAWSVNPPSGAFF. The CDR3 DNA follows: TGTGCCTGGAGTGTAAATCCCCCCAGCGGAGCTTTCTTT. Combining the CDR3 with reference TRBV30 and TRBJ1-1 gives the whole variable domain SQTIHQWPATLVQPVGSPLSLECTVEGTSNPNLYWYRQAAGRGLQLLFYSVGIGQISSEVPQNLSASRPQDRQFILSSKKLLLSDSGFYLCAWSVNPPSGAFFGQGTRLTVV.

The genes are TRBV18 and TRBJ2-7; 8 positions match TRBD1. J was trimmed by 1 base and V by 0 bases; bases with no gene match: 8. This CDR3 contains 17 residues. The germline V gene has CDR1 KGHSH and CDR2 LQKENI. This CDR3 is CASSPPGLGTGSYEQYF. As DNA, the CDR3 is TGTGCCAGCTCACCACCGGGGTTGGGGACAGGTTCCTACGAGCAGTACTTC. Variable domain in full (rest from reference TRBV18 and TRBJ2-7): NAGVMQNPRHLVRRRGQEARLRCSPMKGHSHVYWYRQLPEEGLKFMVYLQKENIIDESGMPKERFSAEFPKEGPSILRIQQVVRGDSAAYFCASSPPGLGTGSYEQYFGPGTRLTVT.

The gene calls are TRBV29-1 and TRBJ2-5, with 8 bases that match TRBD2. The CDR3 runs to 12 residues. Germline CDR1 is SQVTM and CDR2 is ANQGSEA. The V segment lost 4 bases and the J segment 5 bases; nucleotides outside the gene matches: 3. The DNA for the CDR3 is TGCAGCGTTGCGGGGGGGAGGGAGACCCAGTACTTC. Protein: CSVAGGRETQYF.

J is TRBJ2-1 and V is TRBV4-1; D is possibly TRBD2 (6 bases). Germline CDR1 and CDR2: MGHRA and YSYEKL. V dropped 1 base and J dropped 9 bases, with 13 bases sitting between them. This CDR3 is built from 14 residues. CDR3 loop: CASSQATSLIEQFF. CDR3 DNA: TGCGCCAGCAGCCAAGCAACTAGCCTCATTGAGCAGTTCTTC.

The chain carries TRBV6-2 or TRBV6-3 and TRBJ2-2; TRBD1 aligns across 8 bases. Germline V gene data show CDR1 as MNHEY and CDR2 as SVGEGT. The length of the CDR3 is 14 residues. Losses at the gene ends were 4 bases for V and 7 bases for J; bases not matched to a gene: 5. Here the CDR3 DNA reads TGTGCCAGCAGTTTCACAACAGGGGGCGGGGAGCTGTTTTTT. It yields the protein CASSFTTGGGELFF.

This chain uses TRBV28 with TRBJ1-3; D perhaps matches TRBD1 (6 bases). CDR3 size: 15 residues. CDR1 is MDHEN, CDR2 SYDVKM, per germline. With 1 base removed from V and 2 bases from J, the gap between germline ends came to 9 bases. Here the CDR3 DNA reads TGTGCCAGCAGTTTATCCACAGGGACTGGAAACACCATATATTTT. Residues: CASSLSTGTGNTIYF.

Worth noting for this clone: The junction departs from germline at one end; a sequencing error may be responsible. CDR3 bases: TGTGCCAGTAGCCACCGAGGTGCAGCTTTCTTT. Its translation: CASSHRGAAFF. V gene TRBV3-1 (or the pseudogene TRBV3-2) combines with J gene TRBJ1-1; no clear D gene. CDR1 is LGHDT and CDR2 is YNNKEL in the germline V gene (reference sequence). The CDR3 extends over 11 amino acids.

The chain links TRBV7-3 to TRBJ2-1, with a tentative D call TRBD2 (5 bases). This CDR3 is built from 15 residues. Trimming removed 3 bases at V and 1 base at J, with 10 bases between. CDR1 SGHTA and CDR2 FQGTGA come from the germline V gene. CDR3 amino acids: CASSFAGNSYNEQFF. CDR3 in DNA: TGTGCCAGCAGCTTTGCGGGTAATTCCTACAATGAGCAGTTCTTC.